Included here is one TCR beta chain sequence, with context. What this receptor recognizes is not known. No much larger clone is present one base from it, and per-base qualities are unavailable. These data come from a study of OX40 agonist ivuxolimab in advanced cancers. Broadly, across the study: The costimulatory receptor OX40 (CD134) was targeted by ivuxolimab, a fully human IgG2 agonistic monoclonal antibody. Intravenous ivuxolimab was administered to patients every 2 weeks at six dose levels: 0.01, 0.1, 0.3, 1.5, 3 and 10 mg/kg. Among the 50 to 55 dose-escalation patients, about 20 had hepatocellular carcinoma, around 15 melanoma, 9 renal cell carcinoma and 9 head and neck cancer. In the dose-escalation cohort, roughly 82% of patients were male, and the mean age was approximately 60 years with a range of roughly 20 to 80. Patients were allowed to have had prior anti-PD-1, anti-PD-L1 or anti-CTLA-4 therapy, and less than 45% of the dose-escalation patients had previously received checkpoint inhibitors. Three dose-escalation patients achieved partial responses, one with hepatocellular carcinoma and two with cutaneous melanoma. Peripheral TCRbeta sequencing aimed to test whether ivuxolimab altered TCR sequence diversity and caused clonal T-cell expansion. The paper describes the monotherapy dose-escalation part (N of about 52 patients) of the phase I trial of ivuxolimab.

Genomic DNA was extracted from sorted cells for sequencing of the TCRbeta CDR3 region. TCRbeta CDR3 regions were sequenced using the immunoSEQ Assay. This immuneACCESS table, as held by TCRdb, lists in-frame sequences with V and J called but not all clones. Of the missing ones, under half trace to an unresolved V gene in checked studies; the others have no known cause. Counted in this sample were 75,000 to 90,000 clones; approximately 90% of them appeared once. The ten largest clones represent roughly 1.1% of the sample. The trial excluded patients who had a history of autoimmune disease or were on systemic immunosuppression. Peripheral blood for TCR sequencing was collected from all dose cohorts at baseline, on cycle 4 day 1, and on cycle 7 day 1. The samples were drawn from a first-in-human, open-label, multicenter phase I dose-escalation trial of ivuxolimab. Adults with locally advanced or metastatic melanoma, renal cell carcinoma, hepatocellular carcinoma or head and neck squamous cell carcinoma were enrolled in the trial. Before TCR sequencing, CD4+ and CD8+ T cells were separately sorted from peripheral blood.

What the research found in general, with its limitations: In the 0.1-3.0 mg/kg groups, partial responders were among the patients with the lowest normalized peripheral clonal expansion, particularly in CD8+ T cells. Clonal expansion of both CD4+ and CD8+ blood T cells was observed from baseline to week 6 at doses 0.1 to 3.0 mg/kg. After ivuxolimab, more expanded clones were found on average in CD8+ T cells than in CD4+ T cells. Low levels of normalized T-cell clonal expansion were also seen in some patients who did not respond. Antigen specificity was not determined for the clonally expanded peripheral T cells.

V trim: 5 bases; J trim: 2 bases; unmatched bases: 3. The CDR3 goes from the cysteine to the phenylalanine over 13 residues. Here the CDR3 DNA is all that survives: 39 bases in frame from base 1. In the germline V gene, CDR1 corresponds to LGHNT and CDR2 to FRNRAP. The TCR originated in an adult with an advanced solid tumor such as melanoma, head and neck, liver or kidney cancer. Sequenced here: CD4+ or CD8+ T cells sorted from blood, sampled in a trial of the OX40 agonist ivuxolimab. Here the chain combines TRBV12-5 and TRBJ2-7, and 7 bases in between align with TRBD1. In nucleotide form, the sequence is TGTGCTAGTGGTCTCCAGGGGGCCTACGAGCAGTACTTC. It codes for CASGLQGAYEQYF.